Below, 10 T cell receptor beta chains from the same sample are listed, as sequenced in a study of T cell responses to AZD1222 COVID-19 vaccine (dated by TCRdb to the early 2020s). The intended sense of this specimen's time point label: baseline before first vaccination. Receptor amplification or capture employed the immunoSEQ multiplex PCR assay. TCRdb provides this immuneACCESS table in a form limited to in-frame rearrangements. Some clones are lacking; in checked studies, under half of them reflect an unresolved V gene, and why the rest are absent is not known. Across this sample there are roughly 150,000 clones, with 80% to 90% seen only once. The top ten hold about 6.9% of the sample. This sample comprised peripheral blood, obtained on day 0 of AZD1222 vaccination. All receptors derive from an adult in good health.

The V and J genes are TRBV2 and TRBJ2-1; 10 bases match TRBD1. CDR3 length: 16 residues. The V gene's germline CDR1 is SNHLY and CDR2 FYNNEI. The ends lost 3 bases at V and 8 bases at J; junction bases unmatched: 10. CDR3 DNA: TGTGCCAGCAGTGATCTCCGGGACAGGGGTTCGGATGAGCAGTTCTTC. Translated: CASSDLRDRGSDEQFF.

This chain connects TRBV6-5 to TRBJ2-1, with D possibly being TRBD2 (5 bases). Trimming shortened V by 5 bases and J by 0 bases, and 11 bases separated the two germline ends. Per the germline V gene, CDR1 is MNHEY and CDR2 is SVGAGI. The CDR3 spans 15 residues. Here the CDR3 reads CASSPGLGSYNEQFF. The DNA of the CDR3 is TGTGCCAGCAGTCCGGGGTTAGGCTCCTACAATGAGCAGTTCTTC.

The gene calls are TRBV7-5 and TRBJ2-7; the D segment call TRBD1 is taken from the table without a DNA check. TRBV7-5 is a documented pseudogene. The CDR3 has 15 residues. The DNA for the CDR3 is TGTGCCAGAATTCAGGGGGGTATAATGGACTACGAGCAGTACGTC. Translation: CARIQGGIMDYEQYV.

This chain uses TRBV7-9 with TRBJ2-7, with 7 nucleotides matching TRBD1. Germline lookup yields CDR1 SEHNR and CDR2 FQNEAQ (reference sequence). CDR3 length equals 14 residues. With V trimmed by 1 base and J by 1 base, 1 base remained unmatched. CDR3 protein: CASSLEGQSYEQYV. CDR3 DNA: TGTGCCAGCAGCTTAGAGGGACAGTCCTACGAGCAGTACGTC.

The chain uses TRBV13 and TRBJ2-1; the D gene could be TRBD1 or TRBD2 (5 bases each). The V end lost 3 bases, the J end lost 6 bases, and 15 bases lay between the germline ends. Germline-derived CDR1 and CDR2 are PRHDT and FYEKMQ (reference sequence). This CDR3 has 15 amino acids. Here the CDR3 DNA reads TGTGCCAGCAGCTTGGGACCCAATATGCCCAATGAGCAGTTCTTC. As protein: CASSLGPNMPNEQFF.

The gene calls are TRBV5-6 and TRBJ1-3, with D hard to call. Germline V gene lookup returns CDR1 SGHDT and CDR2 YYEEEE. V lost 0 bases and J lost 0, with 4 bases in between. The CDR3 consists of 14 residues. This CDR3 reads CASSLVYSGNTIYF. CDR3 bases: TGTGCCAGCAGCTTGGTGTACTCTGGAAACACCATATATTTT.

The chain recombines TRBV3-1 (or the pseudogene TRBV3-2) with TRBJ1-5; D gene unclear. This CDR3 comprises 15 residues. Germline V gene lookup returns CDR1 LGHDT and CDR2 YNNKEL (reference sequence). Trimming removed 1 base at V and 3 bases at J, with 10 bases between. CDR3 amino acids: CASSQGFAINQPQHF. The CDR3 DNA sequence: TGTGCCAGCAGCCAAGGGTTCGCGATCAATCAGCCCCAGCATTTT.

The CDR3 DNA reads as TGTGCCAGCAGTTACTCCACGGACAGGTTAAAACAGTATTTT. Translated, it gives CASSYSTDRLKQYF. The chain uses TRBV6-5 and TRBJ2-3; 7 nucleotides agree with TRBD1. CDR1 MNHEY and CDR2 SVGAGI come from the germline V gene. This CDR3 is 14 amino acids long. With 0 bases clipped from V and 12 bases from J, the junction kept 9 bases outside the gene matches.

The chain has TRBV14 and TRBJ2-2, with 7 bases matching TRBD1. CDR3 length: 17 residues. With V trimmed by 4 bases and J by 1 base, 9 bases remained unmatched. CDR1 is SGHDN and CDR2 is FVKESK in the germline V gene. The CDR3, as DNA: TGTGCCAGCAGCCGTTACGCCGGGACAGAGAACACCGGGGAGCTGTTTTTT. Amino acid sequence: CASSRYAGTENTGELFF.

The chain couples TRBV9 to TRBJ2-7; D may be TRBD1 (5 bases). The length of the CDR3 is 13 residues. The germline V and J ends were trimmed by 0 bases and 6 bases, with 10 bases remaining between them. Germline V lookup: CDR1 SGDLS, CDR2 YYNGEE. The DNA for the CDR3 is TGTGCCAGCAGCGTAGCGTGGGGCGGCGAGCAGTACTTC. Residues: CASSVAWGGEQYF.